The T cell receptor (beta chain) described here comes from a study of shared clonotypes between healthy human individuals. Germline CDR1 LNHDA, CDR2 SQIVND (reference sequence). Trimming took 3 bases from V and 4 from J; bases not matched to a gene: 7. The CDR3 covers 15 residues. Genomic DNA of each subset was evenly split across several immunoSEQ plates. Original analysis: ImmunoSEQ supplied junction-only sequences lacking quality scores, so filtering was different. TCRdb keeps only in-frame clones here, not all; method: immunoSEQ multiplex PCR. V and J calls and clone size are given by that table; D and trimming were obtained from the DNA. Of about 470,000 clones in the sample, roughly three quarters were seen once. The study enrolled healthy HIV-negative adults without recent acute infections or vaccinations as donors. Samples left unsorted employed around 95 million PBMCs for genomic DNA.

Sequenced: PBMCs. The J gene is TRBJ1-1, the V gene TRBV19; TRBD1 agrees at 8 bases. This receptor was identified in a woman in her thirties or forties in good health. Some clones in this sample may be carry-over from other donors' samples. In nucleotides, the CDR3 is TGTGCCAGTAGTATCATCCGGACAGGGAGCACTGAAGCTTTCTTT. This encodes CASSIIRTGSTEAFF.